This T cell receptor (beta chain) was captured by sequencing in a study of cytomegalovirus exposure and HLA in healthy donors. This clone was seen a single time. As yet, its antigen is unknown. Data came from immunoSEQ multiplex PCR; TCRdb stores just in-frame clones and leaves some out. Counted here are about 130,000 clones, approximately 89% occurring once; the ten biggest clones make up 3% to 4%. Study-wide results and caveats: The study put some 160 TCR beta chains on its list as cytomegalovirus-associated.

This receptor was identified in a man younger than 45 in good health and CMV-seronegative. The sequencing sample was made of PBMCs.

In nucleotides, the CDR3 is TGTGCCAGCACCCACTGGGGGGTCGACACCGGGGAGCTGTTTTTT. It encodes CASTHWGVDTGELFF. The V call is TRBV6-6, the J call TRBJ2-2; tentative D call: TRBD2 (6 bases). The CDR3 runs 15 residues. V lost 7 bases, J lost 3 bases, and 15 bases lay in between. CDR1 MNHNY and CDR2 SVGAGI come from the germline V gene (reference sequence).